A single sample is the source of the 5 T cell receptor beta chains below, sequenced in a study of T cell responses to AZD1222 COVID-19 vaccine (dated by TCRdb to about 2021). Interpreted using the paper, the time point label stands for: about 28 days (+/-7) after the second vaccine dose. Library construction relied on the immunoSEQ multiplex PCR assay. TCRdb took over this immuneACCESS table, retaining in-frame rearrangements with V and J assigned. Such tables are incomplete; in checked studies, under half of the missing clones stem from an unresolved V gene, and the remainder is unexplained. This sample lists some 190,000 clones; roughly 91% were detected once. The top ten hold approximately 1.9% of the sample. Sequenced material: peripheral blood, taken 28 days after the second AZD1222 dose. These receptor sequences come from an adult who received the AZD1222 COVID-19 vaccine.

V is TRBV7-9 and J is TRBJ1-2; D is ambiguous. CDR1 SEHNR and CDR2 FQNEAQ come from the germline V gene (reference sequence). V was pared by 5 bases and J by 5 bases, with 12 bases between. The CDR3 length is 13 residues. The DNA for the CDR3 is TGTGCCAGCAGCGCCCGGACGGATTATGGCTACACCTTC. Its protein product is CASSARTDYGYTF.

As DNA, the CDR3 is TGTGCCAGCAGGGACAGGGGGCGGAGGCCTGGGCAGTATTTT. Translated: CASRDRGRRPGQYF. The V call is TRBV6-5, the J call TRBJ2-3; 11 bases agree with TRBD1. The germline V gene encodes CDR1 MNHEY and CDR2 SVGAGI. CDR3 length: 14 amino acids. The ends lost 6 bases at V and 11 bases at J; junction bases unmatched: 10.

The chain has TRBV19 and TRBJ1-1; the D gene is possibly TRBD1 (6 bases). The germline gives CDR1 LNHDA, CDR2 SQIVND (reference sequence). This CDR3 region has 13 residues. V was trimmed by 7 bases and J by 0 bases, leaving 9 bases between them. The CDR3 DNA follows: TGTGCCAGTAACAGGGTTATGAACACTGAAGCTTTCTTT. Its protein product is CASNRVMNTEAFF.

Comments on this clone: The junction shows a germline mismatch at one end, possibly a read error. The same CDR3 can be traced to other DNA sequences in this sample. The rearrangement links TRBV19 to TRBJ1-5; D ambiguous. The CDR3 has 15 amino acids. Looked up from germline, CDR1 is LNHDA and CDR2 is SQIVND (reference sequence). The CDR3 region is CASSSGIASNQPQHF. CDR3 bases: TGTGCCAGTAGCAGCGGGATCGCTAGCAACCAGCCCCAGCATTTT.

This clone was recorded once. This chain connects TRBV3-1 (or the pseudogene TRBV3-2) to TRBJ2-2; 12 nucleotides agree with TRBD1. V lost 3 bases, J lost 6 bases, and 8 bases stayed unmatched. The CDR3 extends over 17 amino acids. Germline CDR1 LGHDT, CDR2 YNNKEL (reference sequence). CDR3 nucleotide sequence: TGTGCCAGCAGCCATAACCGGGACAGGGGGCGGGCCGGGGAGCTGTTTTTT. Its translation is CASSHNRDRGRAGELFF.